The 10 T cell receptor beta chains below come from one sample, sequenced in a study of OX40 agonist ivuxolimab in advanced cancers. The method was the immunoSEQ multiplex PCR assay. Held by TCRdb, this immuneACCESS table contains in-frame sequences only and omits some clones. Under half of the omission traces to an unresolved V gene where checked; the cause of the rest is unknown. This sample holds tens of thousands of clones; approximately 93% were observed only once. Of the sample, over 15% is held by the ten largest clones. Material: CD4+ or CD8+ T cells sorted from blood, obtained in a trial of the OX40 agonist ivuxolimab. The receptors stem from an adult with an advanced solid tumor such as melanoma, head and neck, liver or kidney cancer.

The J gene is TRBJ1-2, the V gene TRBV2, with D uncertain. CDR1 is SNHLY and CDR2 is FYNNEI in the germline V gene. The CDR3 has 10 residues. V was cut by 7 bases and J by 7 bases, with 7 bases left in between. CDR3 sequence: CASKWVGYTF. CDR3 in DNA: TGTGCCAGCAAGTGGGTTGGCTACACCTTC.

This clone was seen a single time. The chain is built from TRBV21-1 and TRBJ1-2. TRBV21-1 is designated a pseudogene. The CDR3 extends over 15 amino acids. CDR3 in amino acids: CASSKAPYSNGGYTF. The CDR3 nucleotides are TGTGCCAGCAGCAAAGCTCCCTATTCTAATGGGGGCTACACCTTC.

The gene calls are TRBV28 and TRBJ2-1; TRBD2 aligns across 7 bases. The CDR3 consists of 16 residues. Germline V CDR1 and CDR2: MDHEN, SYDVKM. With 3 bases clipped from V and 0 bases from J, the junction kept 5 bases outside the gene matches. CDR3 DNA: TGTGCCAGCAGTTTCCCAGCGGGAAGCTCCTACAATGAGCAGTTCTTC. Its protein product is CASSFPAGSSYNEQFF. Filled out from reference TRBV28 and TRBJ2-1, the complete variable domain reads DVKVTQSSRYLVKRTGEKVFLECVQDMDHENMFWYRQDPGLGLRLIYFSYDVKMKEKGDIPEGYSVSREKKERFSLILESASTNQTSMYLCASSFPAGSSYNEQFFGPGTRLTVL.

The chain employs TRBV11-2 and TRBJ2-7, with D uncertain. V gave up 0 bases and J gave up 3 bases, with 15 bases separating them. This CDR3 region has 16 residues. Germline CDR1 reads SGHAT; CDR2 reads FQNNGV. The CDR3 sequence is CASSLDTPQPLYEQYF. DNA for the CDR3: TGTGCCAGCAGCTTAGATACCCCCCAACCCCTCTACGAGCAGTACTTC. The variable domain in full, completed from reference TRBV11-2 and TRBJ2-7, reads EAGVAQSPRYKIIEKRQSVAFWCNPISGHATLYWYQQILGQGPKLLIQFQNNGVVDDSQLPKDRFSAERLKGVDSTLKIQPAKLEDSAVYLCASSLDTPQPLYEQYFGPGTRLTVT.

This clone has only a few counts. The V call is TRBV19, the J call TRBJ1-1; no reliable D call. The CDR3 runs to 13 residues. Looked up from germline, CDR1 is LNHDA and CDR2 is SQIVND (reference sequence). V shed 10 bases and J shed 1 base, with 13 bases lying between them. CDR3 DNA: TGTGCCACGGCTGAGGCGGCGAACACTGAAGCTTTCTTT. This codes for CATAEAANTEAFF.

The chain couples TRBV27 to TRBJ1-1; TRBD1 might be the D (6 bases). V was trimmed by 5 bases and J by 0 bases, leaving 13 bases between them. This CDR3 is 15 amino acids long. Germline V gives CDR1 MNHEY, CDR2 SMNVEV (reference sequence). CDR3 loop: CASSPRGQLNTEAFF. CDR3 DNA sequence: TGTGCCAGCAGTCCCCGTGGACAGCTGAACACTGAAGCTTTCTTT.

The chain carries TRBV7-9 and TRBJ2-5, with D perhaps matching TRBD2 (6 bases). Per germline, CDR1 SEHNR and CDR2 FQNEAQ (reference sequence). This CDR3 has 13 residues. Deletions cut 3 bases from V and 2 bases from J, with 7 bases between. In DNA, the CDR3 is TGTGCCAGCAGCTTCGGGACTCAAGAGACCCAGTACTTC. Translation: CASSFGTQETQYF. Looking up the rest from reference TRBV7-9 and TRBJ2-5 gives the full variable domain: DTGVSQNPRHKITKRGQNVTFRCDPISEHNRLYWYRQTLGQGPEFLTYFQNEAQLEKSRLLSDRFSAERPKGSFSTLEIQRTEQGDSAMYLCASSFGTQETQYFGPGTRLLVL.

This sequence joins TRBV6-6 and TRBJ1-2; D remains unclear. Trimming pared 0 bases from V and 6 bases from J, leaving 11 bases between. The CDR3 is 14 amino acids. Germline V gene data show CDR1 as MNHNY and CDR2 as SVGAGI (reference sequence). CDR3 amino acids: CASSYSNLEDGYTF. The CDR3 coding sequence is TGTGCCAGCAGTTACTCGAATTTGGAGGATGGCTACACCTTC.

The chain recombines TRBV13 with TRBJ2-7, with 11 nucleotides matching TRBD2. Germline V gene data show CDR1 as PRHDT and CDR2 as FYEKMQ (reference sequence). After removal of 3 bases from V and 2 bases from J, the junction contained 0 bases not matched to a gene. The CDR3 consists of 14 residues. The CDR3 sequence is CASSFSGGAYEQYF. CDR3 nucleotide sequence: TGTGCCAGCAGCTTTAGCGGGGGGGCCTACGAGCAGTACTTC.

The V gene is TRBV7-6, the J gene TRBJ2-7; possibly TRBD1 for D (5 bases). The V and J ends lost 1 base and 2 bases respectively, with 6 bases between them. In germline, CDR1 is SGHVS, CDR2 FNYEAQ. The CDR3 is 13 amino acids. The CDR3 nucleotides are TGTGCCAGCAGCTTAGAGGGGACCTACGAGCAGTACTTC. It is translated as CASSLEGTYEQYF.